This T cell receptor beta chain stems from a study of T cell repertoires in ileal Crohn's disease. The overall study: Approximately 35% were active smokers at surgery; median disease duration was about 7.5 years. Operated complications were stricturing disease (approximately 61%) and penetrating disease (about 40%). The MI sample came from the proximal margin of the surgical specimen.

Overall study results and limits: Sorted CD8 T cells held more high-frequency clones than CD4.

TCRdb keeps only in-frame clones here, not all; method: immunoSEQ multiplex PCR. Of thousands of clones in the sample, less than 80% are singletons; the top ten hold roughly 41%. In its sample, this clone was seen a few times. As yet, its antigen is unknown. Time point here: proximal margin of the surgical specimen (macroscopically non-inflamed). V lost 2 bases and J lost 1, with 20 bases in between. Germline CDR1 MNHEY, CDR2 SMNVEV (reference sequence). The CDR3 length is 18 residues. V gene TRBV27 combines with J gene TRBJ1-1; the D gene is possibly TRBD1 (5 bases). The sequencing input was ileal tissue. The source of this sequence is an adult with Crohn's disease. The CDR3 sequence: CASSLGLGVWRGNTEAFF. The CDR3 nucleotides read TGTGCCAGCAGTTTAGGTTTAGGGGTTTGGAGGGGGAACACTGAAGCTTTCTTT.